This T cell receptor beta chain originates from a study of identical twins. The CDR3 totals 15 residues. CDR1 and CDR2 (germline): SSHAT, FNYEAQ (reference sequence). Regarding this clonotype: One junction end disagrees with the germline gene, perhaps due to a read error.

TCRdb re-analysed the 5' RACE reads in MiXCR, keeping a single row per CDR3 protein. The data contain fewer than 900,000 distinct CDR3 sequences, 18% of them singletons. The sample was also reused in another study, on T cells expressing NK-cell markers.

The gene calls are TRBV7-7 and TRBJ2-5; possibly TRBD2 for D (6 bases). This receptor was taken from a young woman in good health. The material sequenced was PBMCs. In DNA form, the CDR3 reads TGTGCTAGCAGCTTCCGGGCCAAGGAGGGGGAGACCCAGTACTTC. Residues: CASSFRAKEGETQYF.